This T cell receptor (beta chain) was retrieved from a study of T cells in localized non-small cell lung cancer. V lost 5 bases and J 4 bases, leaving 18 bases between the germline ends. This CDR3 is built from 15 residues. In germline, CDR1 is SGHNT, CDR2 YYREEE (reference sequence). For this clone: The target antigen is unknown. It may be a read error: a sequence one base away is much more abundant. Other DNA sequences in the sample encode the same CDR3.

Whole-study results and caveats: Uninvolved adjacent lung, not tumor, had the highest T cell clonality. Heterogeneity remains possible because sequencing was limited to only one tumor region. Longer overall survival associated with higher blood T cell density; shorter survival with higher adjacent-lung clonality. Adjacent lung exhibited a median of approximately 50 among the 100 most abundant tumor clones.

Using immunoSEQ multiplex PCR, the repertoire was profiled, and TCRdb retains in-frame clones only, with some absent. This sample has some 15,000 clones, with over 75% found just once. The chain joins TRBV5-4 to TRBJ1-1; the D gene is possibly TRBD1 (5 bases). The source is a male donor at least 60 years old with stage I lung adenocarcinoma. The sample in question was peripheral blood, obtained before any cancer treatment. CDR3 sequence: CASSPFGGTGTEAFF. CDR3 sequence (DNA): TGTGCCAGCAGTCCCTTTGGGGGGACTGGCACTGAAGCTTTCTTT. Supplemented by reference TRBV5-4 and TRBJ1-1, the full variable domain reads ETGVTQSPTHLIKTRGQQVTLRCSSQSGHNTVSWYQQALGQGPQFIFQYYREEENGRGNFPPRFSGLQFPNYSSELNVNALELDDSALYLCASSPFGGTGTEAFFGQGTRLTVV.